A single sample is the source of the 15 T cell receptor beta chains below, sequenced in a study of OX40 agonist ivuxolimab in advanced cancers. Here immunoSEQ multiplex PCR was the method, and the copy in TCRdb shows in-frame clones only, minus some. Of over 70,000 clones listed, just over 90% are singletons. Sequenced here: CD4+ or CD8+ T cells sorted from blood, sampled in a trial of the OX40 agonist ivuxolimab. These receptors were taken from an adult with an advanced solid tumor such as melanoma, head and neck, liver or kidney cancer.

The rearrangement joins TRBV18 to TRBJ2-7; D unresolved. From germline, CDR1 is KGHSH and CDR2 LQKENI. The CDR3 extends over 11 amino acids. V shed 2 bases and J shed 5 bases, with 4 bases lying between them. The DNA for the CDR3 is TGTGCCAGCTCACCAGGGGACGAGCAGTACTTC. Translation gives CASSPGDEQYF.

The rearrangement uses TRBV13 and TRBJ2-1; TRBD2 agrees at 7 bases. The CDR3 has 16 residues. The V segment lost 5 bases and the J segment 3 bases; nucleotides outside the gene matches: 10. Germline lookup yields CDR1 PRHDT and CDR2 FYEKMQ (reference sequence). The CDR3 sequence: CASSPDRGRHYNEQFF. The CDR3 DNA follows: TGTGCCAGCAGCCCCGACCGCGGGAGACACTACAATGAGCAGTTCTTC.

The chain combines TRBV5-1 with TRBJ2-7; 11 positions agree with TRBD2. The V and J ends lost 2 bases and 2 bases, in that order; junction bases with no gene match: 0. CDR1 is SGHRS, CDR2 YFSETQ, per germline. The CDR3 extends over 14 amino acids. CDR3 DNA sequence: TGCGCCAGCAGCTTTAGCGGGAGGGCCTACGAGCAGTACTTC. It translates to CASSFSGRAYEQYF.

The rearrangement links TRBV10-3 to TRBJ1-1; no clear D. The V end was cut by 4 bases, the J end by 3 bases, with 3 bases between. CDR3 length equals 11 residues. Germline CDR1 reads ENHRY; CDR2 reads SYGVKD. The CDR3 loop is CAISGDTEAFF. The CDR3 DNA reads as TGTGCCATCAGTGGAGACACTGAAGCTTTCTTT.

The chain combines TRBV2 with TRBJ2-7; 14 nucleotides match TRBD2. The CDR3 has 13 residues. V trimming: 8 bases; J trimming: 4 bases; junction bases outside the gene matches: 1. CDR1 and CDR2 (germline): SNHLY, FYNNEI. DNA of the CDR3: TGTGCCAGCGGGACTAGCGGGAGATACGAGCAGTACTTC. Translated, it gives CASGTSGRYEQYF.

V and J are TRBV18 and TRBJ2-1, with D possibly matching TRBD2 (6 bases). Deletions cut 3 bases from V and 10 bases from J, with 10 bases between. The CDR3 extends over 12 amino acids. Germline V CDR1 and CDR2: KGHSH, LQKENI. CDR3 coding DNA: TGTGCCAGCTCACCGCCGGGAGTCGAGCAGTTCTTC. Encoded protein: CASSPPGVEQFF.

The V gene is TRBV4-2, the J gene TRBJ1-3; D remains unclear. There are 16 residues in the CDR3. The V end lost 1 base, the J end lost 3 bases, and 13 bases lay between the germline ends. In germline, CDR1 is LGHNA, CDR2 YNFKEQ. The CDR3 sequence is CASSQGFRAGGNTIYF. The CDR3 DNA follows: TGTGCCAGCAGCCAAGGGTTCCGGGCGGGTGGAAACACCATATATTTT.

The chain has TRBV21-1 and TRBJ2-5; TRBD2 is the table's D call and was not checked against the DNA. TRBV21-1 is listed as a pseudogene. CDR3 size: 17 residues. CDR3 DNA: TGTGCCAGCAGCAATTCGACTAGCGGGAGTGGACAAGAGACCCAGTACTTC. Its protein product is CASSNSTSGSGQETQYF.

This sequence joins TRBV28 and TRBJ2-7; D is perhaps TRBD1 or TRBD2 (6 bases each). Trimming removed 5 bases from V and 2 bases from J, with 13 bases in between. Looked up from germline, CDR1 is MDHEN and CDR2 is SYDVKM. There are 14 residues in the CDR3. The CDR3: CASSPGAGPYEQYF. In DNA form, the CDR3 reads TGTGCCAGCAGTCCGGGGGCCGGGCCCTACGAGCAGTACTTC.

The J gene is TRBJ2-4, the V gene TRBV27; TRBD2 aligns across 7 bases. V dropped 3 bases and J dropped 5; count of bases not matched to a gene: 10. Germline V gives CDR1 MNHEY, CDR2 SMNVEV (reference sequence). This CDR3 is built from 16 residues. CDR3 sequence (DNA): TGTGCCAGCAGTTTGGGGGGGGACCAAGGACAAAACATTCAGTACTTC. This sequence encodes CASSLGGDQGQNIQYF.

The J gene is TRBJ2-2, the V gene TRBV6-1; no definite D call. V lost 8 bases to trimming and J lost 4 bases, with 11 bases between them. Germline V gene lookup returns CDR1 MNHNS and CDR2 SASEGT. The CDR3 runs 13 residues. Here the CDR3 reads CASSDMVTGELFF. DNA for the CDR3: TGTGCCAGCTCCGACATGGTCACCGGGGAGCTGTTTTTT.

The table lists this clone with a few counts. The CDR3 DNA reads TGCGCCAGCAGCCAAGAGTCGGCAGGGGACTATGGCTACACCTTC. Protein: CASSQESAGDYGYTF. V is TRBV4-1 and J is TRBJ1-2; D possibly corresponds to TRBD1 (6 bases). This CDR3 spans 15 amino acids. With 0 bases removed from V and 3 bases from J, the gap between germline ends came to 11 bases. Germline assignment: CDR1 MGHRA and CDR2 YSYEKL.

The chain has TRBV9 and TRBJ2-7; 13 bases match TRBD2. The V gene's germline CDR1 is SGDLS and CDR2 YYNGEE. The CDR3 runs to 14 residues. Germline trimming cut 4 bases from V and 7 bases from J; bases unmatched to any gene: 5. CDR3 coding DNA: TGTGCCAGCAGCCCGACTAGCGGGAGGTTAGAGCAGTACTTC. The encoded protein is CASSPTSGRLEQYF.

The gene calls are TRBV28 and TRBJ2-7, with TRBD1 matching over 8 bases. Germline lookup yields CDR1 MDHEN and CDR2 SYDVKM. The CDR3 is made up of 14 amino acids. J gave up 1 base and V 5 bases, and 4 bases lay outside the gene matches. CDR3: CASSPDRVSYEQYF. CDR3 nucleotides: TGTGCCAGCAGTCCGGACAGGGTTTCCTACGAGCAGTACTTC.

This chain uses TRBV15 with TRBJ2-1; either TRBD1 or TRBD2 may supply D (5 bases each). Germline values: CDR1 LNHNV, CDR2 YYDKDF (reference sequence). The CDR3 contains 14 residues. V lost 3 bases and J 5 bases, leaving 11 bases between the germline ends. As DNA, the CDR3 is TGTGCCACCAGCAGGGGGACGCGCCACAATGAGCAGTTCTTC. Translated, it gives CATSRGTRHNEQFF.